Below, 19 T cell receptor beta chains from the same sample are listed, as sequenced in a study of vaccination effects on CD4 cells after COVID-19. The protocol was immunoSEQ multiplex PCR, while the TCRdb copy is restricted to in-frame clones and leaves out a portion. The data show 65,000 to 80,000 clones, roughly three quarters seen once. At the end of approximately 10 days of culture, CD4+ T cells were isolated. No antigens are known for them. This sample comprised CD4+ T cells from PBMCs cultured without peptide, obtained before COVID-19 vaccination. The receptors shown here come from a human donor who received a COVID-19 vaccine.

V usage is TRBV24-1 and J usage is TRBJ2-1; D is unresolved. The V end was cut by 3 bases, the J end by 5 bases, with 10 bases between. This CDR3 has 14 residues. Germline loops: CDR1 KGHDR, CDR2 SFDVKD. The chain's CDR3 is CATSDRIRNNEQFF. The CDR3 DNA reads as TGTGCCACCAGTGATAGGATCCGGAACAATGAGCAGTTCTTC.

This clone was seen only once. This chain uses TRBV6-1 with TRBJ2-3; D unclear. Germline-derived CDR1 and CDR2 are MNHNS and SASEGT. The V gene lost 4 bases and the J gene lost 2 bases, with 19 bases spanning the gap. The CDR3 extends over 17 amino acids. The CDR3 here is CASSARMLLNPTDTQYF. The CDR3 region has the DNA TGTGCCAGCAGTGCACGCATGTTACTGAATCCCACAGATACGCAGTATTTT.

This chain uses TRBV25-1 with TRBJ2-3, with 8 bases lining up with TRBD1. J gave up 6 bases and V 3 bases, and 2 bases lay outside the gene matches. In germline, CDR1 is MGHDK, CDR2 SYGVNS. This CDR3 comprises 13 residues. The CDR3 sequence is CASSEAGGDTQYF. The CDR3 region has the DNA TGTGCCAGCAGTGAGGCAGGGGGCGATACGCAGTATTTT. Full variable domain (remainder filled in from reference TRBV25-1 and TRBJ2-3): EADIYQTPRYLVIGTGKKITLECSQTMGHDKMYWYQQDPGMELHLIHYSYGVNSTEKGDLSSESTVSRIRTEHFPLTLESARPSHTSQYLCASSEAGGDTQYFGPGTRLTVL.

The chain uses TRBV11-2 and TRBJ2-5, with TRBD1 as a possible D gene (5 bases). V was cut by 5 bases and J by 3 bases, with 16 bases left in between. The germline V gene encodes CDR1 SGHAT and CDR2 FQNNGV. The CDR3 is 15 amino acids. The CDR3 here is CASSVRGSRKETQYF. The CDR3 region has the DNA TGTGCCAGCAGCGTAAGGGGTTCGCGAAAAGAGACCCAGTACTTC.

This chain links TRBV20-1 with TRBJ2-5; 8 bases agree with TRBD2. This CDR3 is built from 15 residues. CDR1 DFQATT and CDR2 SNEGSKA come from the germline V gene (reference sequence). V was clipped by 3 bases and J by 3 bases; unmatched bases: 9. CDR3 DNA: TGCAGTGCTAGTATCGGGGGGGCCAAAAAAGAGACCCAGTACTTC. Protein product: CSASIGGAKKETQYF.

CDR3 region: CASSQWETGELFF. CDR3 in DNA: TGTGCCAGCAGCCAGTGGGAAACCGGGGAGCTGTTTTTT. V usage is TRBV3-1 (or the pseudogene TRBV3-2) and J usage is TRBJ2-2; unclear D gene. The CDR3 sequence is 13 residues long. Germline V CDR1 and CDR2: LGHDT, YNNKEL (reference sequence). V was shortened by 3 bases and J by 5 bases, with 7 bases between the two germline ends.

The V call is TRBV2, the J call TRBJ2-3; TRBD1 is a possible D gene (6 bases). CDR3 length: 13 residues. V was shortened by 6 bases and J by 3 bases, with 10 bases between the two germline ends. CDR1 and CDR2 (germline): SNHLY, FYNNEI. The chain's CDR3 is CASRSTGTDTQYF. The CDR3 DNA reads TGTGCCAGCAGATCAACAGGGACAGATACGCAGTATTTT.

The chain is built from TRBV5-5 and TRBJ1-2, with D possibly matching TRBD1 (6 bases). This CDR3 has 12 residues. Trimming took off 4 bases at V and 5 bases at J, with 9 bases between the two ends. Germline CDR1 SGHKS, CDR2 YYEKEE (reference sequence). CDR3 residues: CASSRDTYGYTF. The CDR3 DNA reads TGTGCCAGCAGCCGGGACACTTATGGCTACACCTTC.

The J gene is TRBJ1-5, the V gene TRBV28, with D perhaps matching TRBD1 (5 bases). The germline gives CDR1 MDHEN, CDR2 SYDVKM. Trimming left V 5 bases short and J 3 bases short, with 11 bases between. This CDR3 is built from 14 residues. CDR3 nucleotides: TGTGCCAGCAGTCGGGACGGTTCCAATCAGCCCCAGCATTTT. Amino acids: CASSRDGSNQPQHF.

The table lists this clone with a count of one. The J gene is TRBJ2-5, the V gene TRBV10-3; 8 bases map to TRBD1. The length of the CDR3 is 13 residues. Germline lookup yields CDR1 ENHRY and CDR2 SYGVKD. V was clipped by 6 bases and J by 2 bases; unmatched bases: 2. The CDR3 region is CAISRDRQETQYF. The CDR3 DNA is TGTGCCATCAGCAGGGACAGGCAAGAGACCCAGTACTTC.

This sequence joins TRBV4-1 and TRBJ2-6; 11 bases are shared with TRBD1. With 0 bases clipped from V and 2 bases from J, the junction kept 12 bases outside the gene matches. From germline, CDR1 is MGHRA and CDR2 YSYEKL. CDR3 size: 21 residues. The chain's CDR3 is CASSQDGGSGTGGPGANVLTF. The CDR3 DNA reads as TGCGCCAGCAGCCAAGATGGGGGCAGCGGGACAGGGGGGCCTGGGGCCAACGTCCTGACTTTC.

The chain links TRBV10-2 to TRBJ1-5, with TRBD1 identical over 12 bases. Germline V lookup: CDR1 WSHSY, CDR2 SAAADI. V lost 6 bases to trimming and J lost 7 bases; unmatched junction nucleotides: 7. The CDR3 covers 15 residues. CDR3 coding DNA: TGCGCCAGCAGGACCGGGACAGGGGGCGGGCAGCCCCAGCATTTT. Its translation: CASRTGTGGGQPQHF.

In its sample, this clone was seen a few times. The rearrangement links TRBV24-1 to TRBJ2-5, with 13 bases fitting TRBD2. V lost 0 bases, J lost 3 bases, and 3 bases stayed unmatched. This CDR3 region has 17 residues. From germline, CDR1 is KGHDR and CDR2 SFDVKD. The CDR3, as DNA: TGTGCCACCAGTGATTTGGGACTAGCGGGGGCCGAAGAGACCCAGTACTTC. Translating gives CATSDLGLAGAEETQYF.

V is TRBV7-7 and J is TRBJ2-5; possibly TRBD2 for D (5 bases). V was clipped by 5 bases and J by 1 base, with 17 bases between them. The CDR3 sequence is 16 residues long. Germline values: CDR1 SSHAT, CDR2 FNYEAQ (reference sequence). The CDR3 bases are TGTGCCAGCAGCCCGCGACCGGGAACCTCCCAAGAGACCCAGTACTTC. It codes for CASSPRPGTSQETQYF.

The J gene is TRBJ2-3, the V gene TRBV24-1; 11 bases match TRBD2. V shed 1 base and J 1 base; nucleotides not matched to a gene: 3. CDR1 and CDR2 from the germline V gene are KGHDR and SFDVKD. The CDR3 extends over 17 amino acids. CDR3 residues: CATSDFGTSGRTDTQYF. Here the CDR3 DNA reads TGTGCCACCAGTGATTTCGGGACTAGCGGACGCACAGATACGCAGTATTTT.

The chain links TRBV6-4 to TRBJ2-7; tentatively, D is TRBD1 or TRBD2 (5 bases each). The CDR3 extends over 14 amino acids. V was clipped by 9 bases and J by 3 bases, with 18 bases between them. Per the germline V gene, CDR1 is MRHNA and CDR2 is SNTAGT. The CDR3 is CASDEGLAIYEQYV. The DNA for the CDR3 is TGTGCCAGTGACGAGGGGCTAGCCATCTACGAGCAGTACGTC.

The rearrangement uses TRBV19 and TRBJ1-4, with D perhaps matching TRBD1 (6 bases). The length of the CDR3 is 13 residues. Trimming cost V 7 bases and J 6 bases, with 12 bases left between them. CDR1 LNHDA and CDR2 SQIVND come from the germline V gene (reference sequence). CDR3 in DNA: TGTGCCAGTAACGAGCGACAGGATGAAAAACTGTTTTTT. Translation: CASNERQDEKLFF.

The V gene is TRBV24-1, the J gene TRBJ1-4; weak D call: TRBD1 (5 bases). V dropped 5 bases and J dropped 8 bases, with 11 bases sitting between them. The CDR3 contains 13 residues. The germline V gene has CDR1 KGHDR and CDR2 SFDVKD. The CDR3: CATSAGWGEKLFF. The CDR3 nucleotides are TGTGCCACCAGTGCAGGTTGGGGGGAAAAACTGTTTTTT.

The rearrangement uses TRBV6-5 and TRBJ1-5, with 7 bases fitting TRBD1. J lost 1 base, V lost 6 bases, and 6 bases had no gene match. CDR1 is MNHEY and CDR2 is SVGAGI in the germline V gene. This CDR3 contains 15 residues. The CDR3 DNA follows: TGTGCCAGCAGCCTGACAGGGTCCAGCAATCAGCCCCAGCATTTT. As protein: CASSLTGSSNQPQHF.